The subject of this entry is one T cell receptor beta chain. Antigen specificity is unknown. A junction boundary mismatches the germline segment, possibly from a read error. The length of the CDR3 is 14 residues. Germline values: CDR1 ENHRY, CDR2 SYGVKD. Assembly of TCR beta libraries relied on iRepertoire HTBI primers together with Arm-PCR of CDR3 regions. TCRdb re-called the multiplex PCR reads with MiXCR, one entry per CDR3 protein. The data show 400,000 to 500,000 distinct CDR3 sequences, over 20% seen once. The data originate from a study of regulatory T cells in long-lasting Graves disease. Study-level background: Persistent cases were those of Graves' disease that involved over 5 years of antithyroid drugs with positive TSH receptor antibodies. Broader study findings: Persistent-disease Graves' patients showed less TCR diversity than new cases. Study was limited to peripheral blood, excluding thyroid tissue.

Indicated time point: persistent/refractory GD, antithyroid drugs over 5 years with positive TRAb. PBMC-derived RNA was used for the TCR library. Graves' disease diagnosis used American Thyroid Association guidelines. The clonotype comes from a female donor with Graves disease. Sequencing was performed on peripheral blood mononuclear cells (PBMCs), taken when the disease was refractory, from a patient treated with antithyroid drugs. The rearrangement uses TRBV10-3 and TRBJ2-2; possible D gene TRBD2, 5 bases. CDR3 DNA: TGTGCCGTCAGTGACCCCACGGGGACCGGGGAGCTGTTTTTT. This translates into CAVSDPTGTGELFF.